The source of this T cell receptor beta chain is a study of metastatic and nonmetastatic thyroid tumors (dated by TCRdb to about 2020). Some background on the complete study: Repertoires were compared across peripheral blood and tumor or nodule tissue samples from malignant and benign thyroid patients.

The library was made by PCR. For sequencing, an Illumina HiSeq 4000 was employed. High-throughput sequencing was used to profile the TCR beta-chain CDR3 region of every patient. The authors processed their data as follows. CDR3 differences across clinicopathological groups were used to build a classifier for discriminating distant-metastatic papillary thyroid cancer patients. Repertoire diversity was assessed with the Shannon index, and tumor-blood repertoire similarity with the Morisita-Horn index. TCRdb redid the processing of the public reads, applying fastp at Q25 and MiXCR, and retained in-frame beta chains. The V and J calls here are based on TCRdb, not the publication. In all, the sample holds approximately 86,000 clones, and under 15% of those were seen once. The leading ten clones occupy approximately 10% of the sample. Results and caveats for the whole study, not just this receptor: In both blood and tumor samples, malignant tumors were reported to have significantly higher TCR beta diversity than benign nodules.

Looking up the germline V gene yields CDR1 SGHTA and CDR2 FQGNSA. Taken from cysteine to phenylalanine, the CDR3 has 15 residues. Of all the DNA, just the CDR3 is kept, 45 bases in frame from base 1. The V and J ends are trimmed by 5 bases and 4 bases, leaving 17 bases between them. No treatment had been received by any patient before thyroid surgery. Patient clinical samples collected from about 2012 to 2019 were retrospectively analysed using T-cell receptor beta sequencing. For this clone: No cognate antigen has been identified for it. Base qualities are not recorded, but no much larger clone differs from it by a single base.

What was sequenced was tumor tissue. This TCR derives from a female donor with papillary thyroid cancer or a benign thyroid nodule (not recorded which). Some clones in this sample may be carry-over from other donors' samples. This sequence uses TRBV7-2 and TRBJ1-2; no confident D gene assignment can be made. The CDR3 in this case is CASSPEGDGGYGYTF. The base sequence is TGTGCCAGCAGCCCCGAGGGTGACGGCGGCTATGGCTACACCTTC.